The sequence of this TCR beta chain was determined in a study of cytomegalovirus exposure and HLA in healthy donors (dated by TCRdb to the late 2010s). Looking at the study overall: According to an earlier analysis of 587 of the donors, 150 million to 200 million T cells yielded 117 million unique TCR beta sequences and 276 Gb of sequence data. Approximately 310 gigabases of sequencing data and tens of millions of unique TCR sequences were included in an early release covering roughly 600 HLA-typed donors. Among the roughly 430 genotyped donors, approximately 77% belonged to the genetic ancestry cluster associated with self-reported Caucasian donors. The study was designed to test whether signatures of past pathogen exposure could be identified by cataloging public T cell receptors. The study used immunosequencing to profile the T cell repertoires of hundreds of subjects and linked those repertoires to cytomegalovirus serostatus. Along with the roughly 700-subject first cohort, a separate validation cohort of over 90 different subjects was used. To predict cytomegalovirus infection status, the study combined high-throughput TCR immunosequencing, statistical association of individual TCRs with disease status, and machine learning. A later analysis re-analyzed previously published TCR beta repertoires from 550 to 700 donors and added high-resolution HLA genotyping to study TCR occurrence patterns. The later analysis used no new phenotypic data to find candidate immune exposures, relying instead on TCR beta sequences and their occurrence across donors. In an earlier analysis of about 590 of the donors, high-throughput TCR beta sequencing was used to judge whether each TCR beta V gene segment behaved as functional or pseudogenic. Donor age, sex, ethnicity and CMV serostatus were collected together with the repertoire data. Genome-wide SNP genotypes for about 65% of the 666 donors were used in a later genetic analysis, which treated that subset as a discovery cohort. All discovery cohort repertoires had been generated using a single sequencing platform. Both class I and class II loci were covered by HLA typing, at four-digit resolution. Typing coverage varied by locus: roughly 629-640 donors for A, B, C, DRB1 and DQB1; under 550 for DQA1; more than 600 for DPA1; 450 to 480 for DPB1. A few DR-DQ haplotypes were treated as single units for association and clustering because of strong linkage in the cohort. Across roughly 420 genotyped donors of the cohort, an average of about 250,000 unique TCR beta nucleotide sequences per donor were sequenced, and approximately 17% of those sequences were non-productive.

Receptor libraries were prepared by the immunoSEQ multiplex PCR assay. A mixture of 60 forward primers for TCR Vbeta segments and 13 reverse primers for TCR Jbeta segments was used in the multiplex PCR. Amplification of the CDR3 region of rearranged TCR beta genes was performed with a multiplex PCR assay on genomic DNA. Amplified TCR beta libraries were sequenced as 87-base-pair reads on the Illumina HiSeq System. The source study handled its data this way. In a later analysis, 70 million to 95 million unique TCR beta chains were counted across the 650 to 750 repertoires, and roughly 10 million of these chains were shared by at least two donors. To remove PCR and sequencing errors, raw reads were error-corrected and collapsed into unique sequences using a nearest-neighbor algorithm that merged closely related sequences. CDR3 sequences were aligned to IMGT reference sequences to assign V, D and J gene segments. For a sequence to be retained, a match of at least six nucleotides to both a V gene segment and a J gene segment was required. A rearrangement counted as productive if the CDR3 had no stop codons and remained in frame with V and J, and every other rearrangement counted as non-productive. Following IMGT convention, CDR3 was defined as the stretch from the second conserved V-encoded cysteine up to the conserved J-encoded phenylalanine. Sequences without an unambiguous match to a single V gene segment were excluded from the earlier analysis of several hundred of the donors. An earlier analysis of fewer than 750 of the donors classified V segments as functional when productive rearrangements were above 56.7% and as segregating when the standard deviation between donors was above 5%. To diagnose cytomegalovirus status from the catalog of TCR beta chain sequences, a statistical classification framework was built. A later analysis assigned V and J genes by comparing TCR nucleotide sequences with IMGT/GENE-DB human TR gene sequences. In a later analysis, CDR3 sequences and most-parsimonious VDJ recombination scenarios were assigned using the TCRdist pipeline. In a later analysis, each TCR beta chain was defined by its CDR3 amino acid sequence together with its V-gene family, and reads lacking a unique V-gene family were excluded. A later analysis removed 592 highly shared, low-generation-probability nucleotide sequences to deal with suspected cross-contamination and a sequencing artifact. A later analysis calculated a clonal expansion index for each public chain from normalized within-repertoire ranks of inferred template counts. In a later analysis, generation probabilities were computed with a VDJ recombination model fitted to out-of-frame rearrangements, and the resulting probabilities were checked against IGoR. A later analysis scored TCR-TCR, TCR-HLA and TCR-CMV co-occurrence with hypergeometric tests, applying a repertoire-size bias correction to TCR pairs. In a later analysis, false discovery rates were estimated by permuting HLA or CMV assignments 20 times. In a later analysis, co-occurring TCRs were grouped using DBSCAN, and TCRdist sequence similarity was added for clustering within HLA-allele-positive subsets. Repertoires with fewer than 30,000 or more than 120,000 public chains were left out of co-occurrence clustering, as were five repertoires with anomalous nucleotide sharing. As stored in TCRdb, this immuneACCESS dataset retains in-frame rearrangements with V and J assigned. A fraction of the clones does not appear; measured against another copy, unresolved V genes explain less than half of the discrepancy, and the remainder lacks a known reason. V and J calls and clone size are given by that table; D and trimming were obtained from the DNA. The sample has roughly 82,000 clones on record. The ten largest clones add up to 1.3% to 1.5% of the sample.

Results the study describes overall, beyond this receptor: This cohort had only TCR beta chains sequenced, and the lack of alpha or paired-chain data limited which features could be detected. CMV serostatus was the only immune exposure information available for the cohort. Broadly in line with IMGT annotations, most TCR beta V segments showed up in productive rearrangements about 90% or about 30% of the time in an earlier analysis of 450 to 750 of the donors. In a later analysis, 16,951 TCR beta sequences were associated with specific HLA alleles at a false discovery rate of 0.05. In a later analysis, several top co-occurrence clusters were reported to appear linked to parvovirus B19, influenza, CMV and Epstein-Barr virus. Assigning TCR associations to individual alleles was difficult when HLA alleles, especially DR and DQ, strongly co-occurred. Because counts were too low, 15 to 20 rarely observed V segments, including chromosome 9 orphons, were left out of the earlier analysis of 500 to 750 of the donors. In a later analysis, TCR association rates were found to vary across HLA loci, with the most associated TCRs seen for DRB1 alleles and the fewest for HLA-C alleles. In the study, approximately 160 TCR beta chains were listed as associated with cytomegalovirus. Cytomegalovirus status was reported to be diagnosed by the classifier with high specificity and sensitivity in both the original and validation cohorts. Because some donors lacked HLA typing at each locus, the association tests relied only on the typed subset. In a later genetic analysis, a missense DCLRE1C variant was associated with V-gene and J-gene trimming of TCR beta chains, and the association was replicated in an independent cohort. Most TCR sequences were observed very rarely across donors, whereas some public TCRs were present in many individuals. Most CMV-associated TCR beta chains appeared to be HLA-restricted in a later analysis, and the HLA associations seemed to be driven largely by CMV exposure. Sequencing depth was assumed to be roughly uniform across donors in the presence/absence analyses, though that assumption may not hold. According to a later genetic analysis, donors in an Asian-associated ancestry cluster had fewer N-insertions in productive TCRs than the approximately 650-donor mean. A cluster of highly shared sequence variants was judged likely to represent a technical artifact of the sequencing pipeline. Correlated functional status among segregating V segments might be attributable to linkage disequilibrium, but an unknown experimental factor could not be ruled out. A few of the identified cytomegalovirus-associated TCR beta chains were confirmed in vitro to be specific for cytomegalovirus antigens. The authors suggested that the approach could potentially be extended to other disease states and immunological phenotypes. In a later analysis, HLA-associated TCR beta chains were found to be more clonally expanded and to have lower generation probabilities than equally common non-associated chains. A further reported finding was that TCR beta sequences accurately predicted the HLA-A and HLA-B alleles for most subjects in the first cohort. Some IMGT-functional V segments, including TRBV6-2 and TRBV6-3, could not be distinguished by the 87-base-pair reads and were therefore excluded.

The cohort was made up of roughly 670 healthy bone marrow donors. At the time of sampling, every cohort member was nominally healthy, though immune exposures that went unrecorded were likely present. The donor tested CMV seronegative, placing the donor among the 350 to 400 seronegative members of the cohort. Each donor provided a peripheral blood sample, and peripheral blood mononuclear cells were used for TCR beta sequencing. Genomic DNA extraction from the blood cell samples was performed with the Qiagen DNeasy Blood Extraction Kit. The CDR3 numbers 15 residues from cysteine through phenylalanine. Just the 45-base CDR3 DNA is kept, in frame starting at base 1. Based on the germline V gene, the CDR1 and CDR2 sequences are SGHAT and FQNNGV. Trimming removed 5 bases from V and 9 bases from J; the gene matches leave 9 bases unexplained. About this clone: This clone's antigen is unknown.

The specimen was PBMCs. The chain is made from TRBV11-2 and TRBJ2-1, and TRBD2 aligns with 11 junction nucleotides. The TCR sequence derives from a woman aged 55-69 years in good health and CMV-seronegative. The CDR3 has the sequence CASSPGTSGRGEQFF. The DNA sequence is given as TGTGCCAGCAGCCCCGGGACTAGCGGCCGTGGTGAGCAGTTCTTC.